Following are 19 T cell receptor beta chains from one sample sequenced in a study of T-cell memory formation after mild COVID-19. MiXCR, run by TCRdb on the 5' RACE reads, gives a single entry per CDR3 protein. Of 550,000 to 700,000 distinct CDR3 sequences in the sample, around 15% were seen once. The material sequenced was PBMCs or a T cell subset sorted from them (not recorded which). The source is an adult woman who had mild COVID-19 (a few samples of this study predate the infection). Cell type and time point are not known.

The chain joins TRBV24-1 to TRBJ1-2; D gene unclear. V lost 5 bases, J lost 2 bases, and 8 bases lay in between. Looked up from germline, CDR1 is KGHDR and CDR2 is SFDVKD. This CDR3 region has 13 residues. DNA of the CDR3: TGTGCCACCAGTGCCGCCAGAAACTATGGCTACACCTTC. This gives the protein CATSAARNYGYTF.

The V call is TRBV20-1, the J call TRBJ2-2; D remains unclear. The CDR3 consists of 15 residues. Germline V gives CDR1 DFQATT, CDR2 SNEGSKA (reference sequence). V dropped 3 bases and J dropped 0 bases, with 11 bases sitting between them. Written as DNA, the CDR3 is TGCAGTGCTAGTCGTCCAGCAGCGAACACCGGGGAGCTGTTTTTT. Translating it yields CSASRPAANTGELFF.

V usage is TRBV12-3 or TRBV12-4 and J usage is TRBJ1-1; no clear D. Trimming cost V 3 bases and J 5 bases, with 10 bases left between them. The CDR3 extends over 13 amino acids. As DNA, the CDR3 is TGTGCCAGCAGTTTGGCCCAATTAACTGAAGCTTTCTTT. Translated: CASSLAQLTEAFF.

In its sample, this clonotype was seen a few times. J is TRBJ2-6 and V is TRBV6-5, with a weak D call TRBD1 (6 bases). The V end lost 0 bases, the J end lost 4 bases, and 10 bases lay between the germline ends. The CDR3 loop spans 16 amino acids. CDR1 is MNHEY, CDR2 SVGAGI, per germline. This CDR3 is CASSYSWGRGANVLTF. CDR3 DNA sequence: TGTGCCAGCAGTTACTCGTGGGGGCGGGGGGCCAACGTCCTGACTTTC.

V is TRBV7-9 and J is TRBJ2-7; 12 nucleotides align to TRBD1. Trimming took 5 bases from V and 4 from J; bases not matched to a gene: 9. The CDR3 sequence is 16 residues long. Germline CDR1 reads SEHNR; CDR2 reads FQNEAQ (reference sequence). The CDR3 sequence: CASSASGTGGIYEQYF. CDR3 in DNA: TGTGCCAGCAGCGCCTCCGGGACAGGGGGCATATACGAGCAGTACTTC.

The sample holds a few counts of this clonotype. The chain carries TRBV12-3 or TRBV12-4 and TRBJ1-1, with D uncertain. CDR3 length equals 16 residues. V was clipped by 5 bases and J by 0 bases, with 16 bases between them. CDR3 region: CASSPPSSTVNTEAFF. The CDR3, as DNA: TGTGCCAGCAGTCCACCCTCTTCGACGGTGAACACTGAAGCTTTCTTT.

In its sample, this clonotype was seen a few times. The V gene is TRBV7-9, the J gene TRBJ1-2; 8 bases are shared with TRBD1. This CDR3 is built from 15 residues. Germline lookup yields CDR1 SEHNR and CDR2 FQNEAQ (reference sequence). With V trimmed by 4 bases and J by 5 bases, 9 bases remained unmatched. DNA for the CDR3: TGTGCCAGCAGCTCACGGGACAGGTTCTGGTATGGCTACACCTTC. Amino acids: CASSSRDRFWYGYTF. Looking up the rest from reference TRBV7-9 and TRBJ1-2 gives the full variable domain: DTGVSQNPRHKITKRGQNVTFRCDPISEHNRLYWYRQTLGQGPEFLTYFQNEAQLEKSRLLSDRFSAERPKGSFSTLEIQRTEQGDSAMYLCASSSRDRFWYGYTFGSGTRLTVV.

The chain links TRBV5-1 to TRBJ2-3; D is unresolved. The germline V gene encodes CDR1 SGHRS and CDR2 YFSETQ. This CDR3 comprises 14 residues. Trimming removed 1 base from V and 4 bases from J, with 10 bases in between. CDR3 bases: TGCGCCAGCAGCTTGAGGGTCCCGGCAGATACGCAGTATTTT. Its protein is CASSLRVPADTQYF.

The chain combines TRBV5-1 with TRBJ2-1; no clear D gene. This CDR3 spans 12 amino acids. Per germline, CDR1 SGHRS and CDR2 YFSETQ. The V and J ends lost 4 bases and 8 bases respectively, with 10 bases between them. This chain's CDR3 is CASSLKDYEQFF. CDR3 coding DNA: TGCGCCAGCAGCCTGAAAGATTATGAGCAGTTCTTC.

V usage is TRBV6-2 or TRBV6-3 and J usage is TRBJ1-5, with D maybe TRBD1 (5 bases). This CDR3 has 16 residues. V was pared by 4 bases and J by 6 bases, with 19 bases between. Germline V gene data show CDR1 as MNHEY and CDR2 as SVGEGT. The CDR3 DNA reads TGTGCCAGCAGTTCCGAACGGCAGGGCAGGCGTCAGCCCCAGCATTTT. Its protein product is CASSSERQGRRQPQHF.

The J gene is TRBJ1-2, the V gene TRBV24-1; D might be TRBD1 (5 bases). The CDR3 extends over 11 amino acids. Germline CDR1 is KGHDR and CDR2 is SFDVKD. Trimming stripped 4 bases from V and 8 bases from J, with 7 bases between. The CDR3 coding sequence is TGTGCCACCAGTGAGGGGGTCGGCTACACCTTC. Its translation: CATSEGVGYTF.

This clonotype was counted only a few times. V is TRBV5-5 and J is TRBJ1-3; no definite D call. Per the germline V gene, CDR1 is SGHKS and CDR2 is YYEKEE (reference sequence). The CDR3 is 17 residues long. Trimming removed 2 bases from V and 0 bases from J, with 15 bases in between. The CDR3 DNA reads as TGTGCCAGCAGCTTCAGACCGACGGGTAACTCTGGAAACACCATATATTTT. As protein: CASSFRPTGNSGNTIYF.

The CDR3 sequence: CASSPGDTPNEAFF. As DNA, the CDR3 is TGCGCCAGCAGCCCCGGGGACACACCAAATGAAGCTTTCTTT. The chain uses TRBV5-1 and TRBJ1-1, with D possibly being TRBD1 (6 bases). This CDR3 is built from 14 residues. Germline V gene lookup returns CDR1 SGHRS and CDR2 YFSETQ. Trimming cost V 4 bases and J 7 bases, with 17 bases left between them.

The sample holds a few counts of this clonotype. V is TRBV7-3 and J is TRBJ1-1; TRBD1 might be the D (6 bases). Trimming stripped 1 base from V and 4 bases from J, with 16 bases between. Germline V lookup: CDR1 SGHTA, CDR2 FQGTGA. The CDR3 contains 16 residues. CDR3 in amino acids: CASSLSGRGFSTEAFF. CDR3 DNA: TGTGCCAGCAGCTTAAGTGGCAGGGGTTTTTCCACTGAAGCTTTCTTT.

To note about this clonotype: Mismatch with germline at one junction end may stem from a read error. The genes are TRBV6-7 and TRBJ2-2, with D unclear. TRBV6-7 falls under the ORF class, with uncertain function. The CDR3 loop spans 9 amino acids. The CDR3 protein is CASTRELFF. In DNA, the CDR3 is TGTGCCAGCACCCGGGAGCTGTTTTTT.

CDR3 DNA sequence: TGTGCCACCAGCCCGATAGGGAGCTCCTACAATGAGCAGTTCTTC. Its translation is CATSPIGSSYNEQFF. The J gene is TRBJ2-1, the V gene TRBV15, with D tentatively TRBD2 (5 bases). This CDR3 comprises 15 residues. Trimming shortened V by 5 bases and J by 0 bases, and 11 bases separated the two germline ends. From germline, CDR1 is LNHNV and CDR2 YYDKDF (reference sequence). Based on the CDR3 plus reference TRBV15 and TRBJ2-1, the full variable domain is DAMVIQNPRYQVTQFGKPVTLSCSQTLNHNVMYWYQQKSSQAPKLLFHYYDKDFNNEADTPDNFQSRRPNTSFCFLDIRSPGLGDTAMYLCATSPIGSSYNEQFFGPGTRLTVL.

The chain carries TRBV7-2 and TRBJ2-3; perhaps TRBD2 as D (5 bases). CDR1 is SGHTA and CDR2 is FQGNSA in the germline V gene. The CDR3 loop spans 15 amino acids. V lost 7 bases and J lost 0, with 14 bases in between. The CDR3 reads CASMVLRTSTDTQYF. Here the CDR3 DNA reads TGTGCCAGCATGGTTCTGCGGACTAGCACAGATACGCAGTATTTT.

The chain uses TRBV4-2 and TRBJ2-2; 9 bases agree with TRBD2. Trimming at V came to 0 bases and at J to 6 bases, leaving 5 bases not matched to a gene. Per germline, CDR1 LGHNA and CDR2 YNFKEQ. The CDR3 runs 16 residues. CDR3 sequence reads: CASSQEAGGAAGELFF. DNA for the CDR3: TGTGCCAGCAGCCAAGAGGCGGGGGGGGCTGCCGGGGAGCTGTTTTTT.

This chain uses TRBV20-1 with TRBJ2-1; perhaps TRBD1 as D (6 bases). The CDR3 has 14 amino acids. The germline V gene encodes CDR1 DFQATT and CDR2 SNEGSKA (reference sequence). The V gene lost 3 bases and the J gene lost 3 bases, with 12 bases spanning the gap. Here the CDR3 DNA reads TGCAGTGCTAGGGGACAACTAGTCTACAATGAGCAGTTCTTC. Translating gives CSARGQLVYNEQFF.